This entry lists 15 T cell receptor gamma chains sequenced from one sample in a study of gamma delta lymphoproliferative disorders and STAT genes. Sequencing used genomic DNA taken from PBMCs of patients and controls. TCRdb reapplied CATT to the multiplex PCR reads. Found here are almost 800 gamma-chain clones, about 30% of them singletons; the top ten hold about 18%. The sequencing sample was made of blood. These receptors all stem from a human donor in good health.

This clone is medium-sized in the sample. The chain has TRGV2 and TRGJP1. TCRdb lists no J gene, so it was determined here by aligning the DNA to germline. CDR1 and CDR2 from the germline V gene are EGSNGY and YDSYNSKV. The CDR3 consists of 14 residues. V dropped 4 bases and J dropped 0; count of bases not matched to a gene: 2. The CDR3: CATWEHTTGWFKIF. The DNA of the CDR3 is TGTGCCACCTGGGAACATACCACTGGTTGGTTCAAGATATTT.

Judged by abundance, this clone is medium-sized. This sequence joins TRGV4 and TRGJP1. TCRdb carries no J gene annotation; the J gene was assigned here by matching the DNA with germline. The CDR3 is 13 amino acids. J gave up 7 bases and V 0 bases, and 2 bases lay outside the gene matches. The germline V gene encodes CDR1 EGSTGY and CDR2 YDSYTSSV. The CDR3 DNA reads as TGTGCCACCTGGGATGGGTTTGGTTGGTTCAAGATATTT. Translated: CATWDGFGWFKIF.

A note on this clone: The DNA is left out, because the CDR3 cannot be placed on it with certainty; the CDR3 is given as TCRdb lists it. The V gene reported is TRGV4; the J gene is uncalled. Germline V gives CDR1 EGSTGY, CDR2 YDSYTSSV. The CDR3 totals 20 residues, both ends included. CDR3 region: CATWVEEGIIRNSLAVEQHF.

This clone is classed as medium-sized (0.01 to 0.1%). CDR3 sequence reads: CALWEVVRYKKLF. CDR3 bases: TGTGCCTTGTGGGAGGTCGTCCGTTATAAGAAACTCTTT. This rearrangement joins TRGV9 to TRGJ1 or TRGJ2. No J gene is reported in TCRdb; it was inferred here by comparing the DNA with germline. Germline V CDR1 and CDR2: GITISATS, ISYDGTV (reference sequence). The CDR3 length is 13 residues. V lost 1 base and J lost 6; bases outside the gene matches: 6.

This clone is classed as hyperexpanded. Additional DNA sequences in this sample encode the identical CDR3. This rearrangement joins TRGV4 to TRGJ1 or TRGJ2. TCRdb is silent on the J gene; assignment here came from matching the DNA to germline. This CDR3 contains 15 residues. Trimming took 0 bases from V and 3 from J; bases not matched to a gene: 8. Germline V gives CDR1 EGSTGY, CDR2 YDSYTSSV. CDR3 residues: CATWDGHLSYYKKLF. The CDR3 bases are TGTGCCACCTGGGATGGGCATCTGAGTTATTATAAGAAACTCTTT.

Notes on this clone: At one end the junction does not follow the germline gene, possibly because of a read error. The chain couples TRGV10 to TRGJ1 or TRGJ2. In the absence of a J gene in TCRdb, the DNA was matched to germline to assign it here. TRGV10 is an ORF, and what it does is uncertain. This CDR3 comprises 13 residues. CDR3 sequence: CAACWGVRYKKLF. The CDR3 DNA follows: TGTGCTGCGTGTTGGGGAGTGAGGTATAAGAAACTCTTT.

The V gene is TRGV11, the J gene TRGJP1. Assignment of the J gene here rests on matching the DNA to germline, because TCRdb gives none. TRGV11 counts as an open reading frame of uncertain function. The CDR3 runs to 15 residues. V was clipped by 2 bases and J by 3 bases; unmatched bases: 3. This chain's CDR3 is CACWIRRPTGWFKIF. The CDR3 DNA sequence: TGTGCCTGCTGGATTAGGCGCCCCACTGGTTGGTTCAAGATATTT.

This clone counts as large. Other DNA variants within this sample encode the same CDR3. This CDR3 reads CAAWALNYYKKLF. The CDR3 DNA reads as TGTGCTGCGTGGGCTTTGAATTATTATAAGAAACTCTTT. The chain joins TRGV10 to TRGJ1 or TRGJ2. Assignment of the J gene here rests on matching the DNA to germline, because TCRdb gives none. TRGV10 is given ORF status, its function remaining uncertain. This CDR3 comprises 13 residues. Trimming cost V 8 bases and J 0 bases; bases outside gene matches: 5.

Sample share makes this clone large. Additional DNA sequences in this sample encode the identical CDR3. This chain joins TRGV9 and TRGJ1 or TRGJ2. In the absence of a J gene in TCRdb, the DNA was matched to germline to assign it here. The CDR3 length is 13 residues. Germline CDR1 GITISATS, CDR2 ISYDGTV (reference sequence). V trimming: 3 bases; J trimming: 2 bases; junction bases outside the gene matches: 4. CDR3 DNA sequence: TGTGCCTTGTGGGAGTCGGATTATTATAAGAAACTCTTT. This sequence encodes CALWESDYYKKLF.

Within the sample, this clone is medium-sized. The chain couples TRGV9 to TRGJ1 or TRGJ2. In the absence of a J gene in TCRdb, the DNA was matched to germline to assign it here. Per the germline V gene, CDR1 is GITISATS and CDR2 is ISYDGTV (reference sequence). The trim removed 2 bases at V and 5 bases at J, leaving 3 bases unmatched. CDR3 length: 12 amino acids. The CDR3: CALWEGNYKKLF. The CDR3 DNA reads TGTGCCTTGTGGGAGGGGAATTATAAGAAACTCTTT.

The chain links TRGV10 to TRGJP1. Here the J gene came from matching the DNA to germline, since TCRdb omits it. TRGV10 is recorded as an ORF, its role being uncertain. The CDR3 loop spans 14 amino acids. Unmatched junction bases numbered 8, after V lost 11 bases and J lost 1 base. The DNA of the CDR3 is TGTGCTGCGAAATTAATTACCACTGGTTGGTTCAAGATATTT. Translating gives CAAKLITTGWFKIF.

Remarks on this clone: The limits of the CDR3 on the DNA are not certain, so only TCRdb's listed CDR3 is given. The J gene was not called, though the V gene is TRGV9. CDR1 GITISATS and CDR2 ISYDGTV come from the germline V gene (reference sequence). The CDR3 totals 15 residues, both ends included. The CDR3 sequence: CALWEARLLAVEQHF.

This clone qualifies as large. The V and J genes are TRGV4 and TRGJ1 or TRGJ2. As TCRdb names no J gene, one was assigned here on the basis of a DNA match to germline. Trimming removed 3 bases from V and 2 bases from J; junction bases left unmatched: 7. Germline-derived CDR1 and CDR2 are EGSTGY and YDSYTSSV. There are 14 residues in the CDR3. This CDR3 reads CATWDPRDYYKKLF. CDR3 bases: TGTGCCACCTGGGATCCCAGGGATTATTATAAGAAACTCTTT.

This clone counts as large. This chain connects TRGV8 to TRGJ1 or TRGJ2. The J gene, missing from TCRdb, was assigned here through DNA to germline matching. Germline values: CDR1 VENAVY, CDR2 YDSYNSRV. Trimming removed 2 bases from V and 0 bases from J; junction bases left unmatched: 4. This CDR3 has 14 amino acids. CDR3 sequence: CATWDTLNYYKKLF. The DNA of the CDR3 is TGTGCCACCTGGGATACTCTGAATTATTATAAGAAACTCTTT.

Within the sample, this clone is large. The CDR3 sequence: CATWDGSNYYKKLF. CDR3 DNA sequence: TGTGCCACCTGGGATGGTTCGAATTATTATAAGAAACTCTTT. This sequence joins TRGV8 and TRGJ1 or TRGJ2. The J gene comes from matching the DNA to germline here; TCRdb lacks it. This CDR3 contains 14 residues. V lost 3 bases to trimming and J lost 0 bases; unmatched junction nucleotides: 5. Germline-derived CDR1 and CDR2 are VENAVY and YDSYNSRV.